A single sample gave rise to the 24 T cell receptor beta chains below, sequenced in a study of blood T cell repertoires in COVID-19. This table comes from immunoSEQ multiplex PCR, and its TCRdb copy is limited to in-frame clones, with some not included. The sample includes 300,000 to 400,000 clones, 75% to 90% of them seen just once. Sequenced sample: peripheral blood. The receptors come from a woman aged 45-60 years with COVID-19, enrolled during active disease.

This chain links TRBV6-5 with TRBJ2-7; D is possibly TRBD2 (5 bases). Looked up from germline, CDR1 is MNHEY and CDR2 is SVGAGI. The CDR3 runs to 12 residues. Trimming took off 6 bases at V and 3 bases at J, with 9 bases between the two ends. Written as DNA, the CDR3 is TGTGCCAGCAGAGGACTGCACTACGAGCAGTACTTC. Protein product: CASRGLHYEQYF.

The chain carries TRBV6-5 and TRBJ2-3; D not resolved. The CDR3 totals 15 residues. Per the germline V gene, CDR1 is MNHEY and CDR2 is SVGAGI. V was clipped by 0 bases and J by 1 base, with 8 bases between them. The CDR3, as DNA: TGTGCCAGCAGTTACTCGGGCAGCCGCACAGATACGCAGTATTTT. Its translation is CASSYSGSRTDTQYF.

The CDR3, as DNA: TGTGCCATCAGCAAGGACAGGGTGTCCAATCAGCCCCAGCATTTT. This codes for CAISKDRVSNQPQHF. V is TRBV10-3 and J is TRBJ1-5, with 8 bases lining up with TRBD1. The CDR3 length is 15 residues. J was trimmed by 3 bases and V by 6 bases; bases with no gene match: 7. Germline CDR1 ENHRY, CDR2 SYGVKD.

This sequence joins TRBV7-9 and TRBJ2-3, with TRBD2 identical over 8 bases. The CDR3 is 16 amino acids. Germline-derived CDR1 and CDR2 are SEHNR and FQNEAQ (reference sequence). The J segment lost 2 bases and the V segment lost 8 bases, leaving 12 bases of the junction unmatched. CDR3 residues: CASSGGGSLSTDTQYF. The DNA of the CDR3 is TGTGCCAGCTCGGGAGGGGGATCCCTATCCACAGATACGCAGTATTTT.

V gene TRBV19 combines with J gene TRBJ2-7; TRBD1 matches at 7 bases. CDR3 size: 15 residues. Unmatched junction bases numbered 8, after V lost 5 bases and J lost 1 base. CDR1 is LNHDA and CDR2 is SQIVND in the germline V gene (reference sequence). The CDR3 DNA is TGTGCCAGTAGTCCCGACGGCAGGGGGTCCTACGAGCAGTACTTC. This gives the protein CASSPDGRGSYEQYF.

The chain combines TRBV15 with TRBJ1-3, with no clear D. CDR3 size: 15 residues. V gave up 1 base and J gave up 3 bases, with 10 bases separating them. Germline V lookup: CDR1 LNHNV, CDR2 YYDKDF (reference sequence). For the CDR3, the DNA is TGTGCCACCAGCAGAGGGTCGCAGGTTGGAAACACCATATATTTT. It encodes CATSRGSQVGNTIYF.

The CDR3 sequence: CASSSPGQGQETQYF. CDR3 DNA sequence: TGTGCCAGCAGTTCACCGGGACAGGGCCAAGAGACCCAGTACTTC. This chain connects TRBV6-5 to TRBJ2-5; 9 nucleotides line up with TRBD1. This CDR3 has 15 residues. Germline-derived CDR1 and CDR2 are MNHEY and SVGAGI. The junction had 4 bases not matched to a gene; V was cut back by 4 bases and J by 1 base.

The chain couples TRBV19 to TRBJ1-1; D is uncertain. The CDR3 is 12 residues long. Germline CDR1 and CDR2: LNHDA and SQIVND (reference sequence). V dropped 2 bases and J dropped 8 bases, with 9 bases sitting between them. The DNA of the CDR3 is TGTGCCAGTAGTATACGGGATTTAGAAGCTTTCTTT. The encoded protein is CASSIRDLEAFF.

The chain is built from TRBV18 and TRBJ1-1; 9 bases line up with TRBD1. Germline CDR1 and CDR2: KGHSH and LQKENI. The CDR3 contains 17 residues. The junction had 9 bases not matched to a gene; V was cut back by 4 bases and J by 0 bases. The CDR3, as DNA: TGTGCCAGCTCACAACCGGGACAGGGCCGAATGAACACTGAAGCTTTCTTT. This sequence encodes CASSQPGQGRMNTEAFF.

This clone was detected only a few times. The V and J genes are TRBV6-2 or TRBV6-3 and TRBJ2-5; possibly TRBD2 for D (6 bases). Germline loops: CDR1 MNHEY, CDR2 SVGEGT. V lost 0 bases to trimming and J lost 0 bases, with 11 bases between them. This CDR3 comprises 16 residues. The CDR3 bases are TGTGCCAGCAGTTACTCCAGTCTAGCGAACCAAGAGACCCAGTACTTC. It encodes CASSYSSLANQETQYF.

The genes are TRBV5-1 and TRBJ2-3; D call uncertain. The CDR3 consists of 18 residues. The V end was cut by 0 bases, the J end by 0 bases, with 17 bases between. From germline, CDR1 is SGHRS and CDR2 YFSETQ. CDR3 bases: TGCGCCAGCAGCTTGGTATCTACTTTTCGAGCTAGCACAGATACGCAGTATTTT. Translating it yields CASSLVSTFRASTDTQYF.

A remark on this clone: An end of the junction does not agree with germline; a read error may underlie this. The chain uses TRBV7-8 and TRBJ2-3; 13 bases match TRBD2. The germline V gene encodes CDR1 SGHVS and CDR2 FQNEAQ. The CDR3 consists of 16 residues. Here the CDR3 DNA reads TGTGCCAGCGGCTTAGCGGGACTAGCGGGAACAGATACGCAGTATTTT. Translated: CASGLAGLAGTDTQYF.

The chain joins TRBV12-5 to TRBJ1-1; weak D call: TRBD1 (6 bases). V was cut by 2 bases and J by 11 bases, with 15 bases left in between. CDR3 length: 13 residues. Germline lookup yields CDR1 LGHNT and CDR2 FRNRAP. CDR3 DNA: TGTGCTAGTGGTTTGTGGGGGGGCGCGAATGCTTTCTTT. It yields the protein CASGLWGGANAFF. The variable domain in full, with the rest retrieved from reference TRBV12-5 and TRBJ1-1, is DARVTQTPRHKVTEMGQEVTMRCQPILGHNTVFWYRQTMMQGLELLAYFRNRAPLDDSGMPKDRFSAEMPDATLATLKIQPSEPRDSAVYFCASGLWGGANAFFGQGTRLTVV.

This rearrangement joins TRBV3-1 (or the pseudogene TRBV3-2) to TRBJ1-2; no definite D call. CDR1 is LGHDT, CDR2 YNNKEL, per germline (reference sequence). With 0 bases removed from V and 6 bases from J, the gap between germline ends came to 5 bases. This CDR3 contains 12 residues. The CDR3 region has the DNA TGTGCCAGCAGCCAAGACCCGGATGGCTACACCTTC. Translated, it gives CASSQDPDGYTF.

Only one count was recorded for this clone. V gene TRBV7-2 combines with J gene TRBJ2-3; 14 bases match TRBD2. Germline CDR1 is SGHTA and CDR2 is FQGNSA. Trimming at V came to 5 bases and at J to 7 bases, leaving 11 bases not matched to a gene. This CDR3 comprises 17 residues. CDR3 loop: CASSPRLAGGDRNTQYF. DNA of the CDR3: TGTGCCAGCAGCCCTCGACTAGCGGGAGGGGATCGGAATACGCAGTATTTT.

This clone showed up just once. The chain is built from TRBV24-1 and TRBJ2-5, with no clear D. Germline assignment: CDR1 KGHDR and CDR2 SFDVKD. Trimming cost V 4 bases and J 1 base, with 15 bases left between them. This CDR3 is built from 16 residues. The CDR3: CATSERLPGSQETQYF. CDR3 nucleotide sequence: TGTGCCACCAGTGAAAGGTTACCAGGCTCCCAAGAGACCCAGTACTTC.

Of note for this clone: Other nucleotide sequences from this sample produce the same CDR3. This chain links TRBV19 with TRBJ2-7; TRBD1 agrees at 9 bases. Germline CDR1 LNHDA, CDR2 SQIVND (reference sequence). V shed 5 bases and J 2 bases; nucleotides not matched to a gene: 7. There are 15 residues in the CDR3. The CDR3: CASSRSGTGPYEQYF. The CDR3 DNA is TGTGCCAGTAGTCGGTCGGGGACAGGGCCCTACGAGCAGTACTTC.

V gene TRBV5-1 combines with J gene TRBJ2-7, with TRBD2 matching over 7 bases. The CDR3 consists of 14 residues. The J segment lost 0 bases and the V segment lost 2 bases, leaving 2 bases of the junction unmatched. Germline-derived CDR1 and CDR2 are SGHRS and YFSETQ. The CDR3 reads CASSLSGNSYEQYF. The CDR3 DNA is TGCGCCAGCAGCTTAAGCGGGAACTCCTACGAGCAGTACTTC.

This rearrangement joins TRBV30 to TRBJ2-5; TRBD1 is a possible D gene (6 bases). Germline CDR1 reads GTSNPN; CDR2 reads SVGIG (reference sequence). CDR3 length equals 12 residues. V lost 7 bases and J lost 5, with 14 bases in between. The CDR3 DNA reads TGTGCCTTCACAGGGTTTGGGGAGACCCAGTACTTC. It yields the protein CAFTGFGETQYF.

This rearrangement joins TRBV7-2 to TRBJ1-1; D gene unclear. Trimming left V 5 bases short and J 1 base short, with 8 bases between. Looked up from germline, CDR1 is SGHTA and CDR2 is FQGNSA. This CDR3 is 13 amino acids long. As DNA, the CDR3 is TGTGCCAGCAGCCTAACTAAGAACACTGAAGCTTTCTTT. This codes for CASSLTKNTEAFF.

V gene TRBV27 combines with J gene TRBJ1-4; 8 bases agree with TRBD1. With V trimmed by 5 bases and J by 7 bases, 9 bases remained unmatched. Per the germline V gene, CDR1 is MNHEY and CDR2 is SMNVEV (reference sequence). The CDR3 totals 15 residues. CDR3 loop: CASSPHPGGVEKLFF. DNA for the CDR3: TGTGCCAGCAGTCCTCATCCAGGGGGCGTTGAAAAACTGTTTTTT.

The genes are TRBV19 and TRBJ2-1; 9 positions match TRBD2. Germline V gene sequence: CDR1 LNHDA, CDR2 SQIVND (reference sequence). With 4 bases clipped from V and 1 base from J, the junction kept 2 bases outside the gene matches. The CDR3 spans 15 residues. Written as DNA, the CDR3 is TGTGCCAGTAGTAATAGCGGGAGTTCCTACAATGAGCAGTTCTTC. Residues: CASSNSGSSYNEQFF.

The sample holds a few counts of this clone. The rearrangement joins TRBV18 to TRBJ1-5, with unresolved D. This CDR3 spans 15 amino acids. The V gene's germline CDR1 is KGHSH and CDR2 LQKENI. Between the trimmed V and J ends, which lost 0 bases and 4 bases, there was a span of 10 bases. The CDR3 protein is CASSPPGPANQPQHF. The CDR3 DNA reads TGTGCCAGCTCACCACCGGGCCCAGCTAATCAGCCCCAGCATTTT.

The chain is built from TRBV19 and TRBJ2-2; unclear D gene. The germline V gene encodes CDR1 LNHDA and CDR2 SQIVND (reference sequence). V dropped 5 bases and J dropped 0 bases, with 10 bases sitting between them. CDR3 length equals 15 residues. The CDR3, as DNA: TGTGCCAGTAGTCTCCCGGGTACGAACACCGGGGAGCTGTTTTTT. Amino acid sequence: CASSLPGTNTGELFF. The full variable domain, with the rest looked up from reference TRBV19 and TRBJ2-2, is DGGITQSPKYLFRKEGQNVTLSCEQNLNHDAMYWYRQDPGQGLRLIYYSQIVNDFQKGDIAEGYSVSREKKESFPLTVTSAQKNPTAFYLCASSLPGTNTGELFFGEGSRLTVL.